The 12 T cell receptor beta chains listed next were all sequenced from one sample in a study of cytomegalovirus exposure and HLA in healthy donors. Profiling relied on immunoSEQ multiplex PCR, and the TCRdb table lists in-frame clones only, not all of them. Here the sample spans roughly 150,000 clones, roughly 79% being singletons. Sequencing was carried out using PBMCs. These receptors were taken from a man in his thirties or forties in good health and CMV-seropositive.

V and J are TRBV7-2 and TRBJ2-7; tentative D call: TRBD1 (5 bases). The V gene lost 5 bases and the J gene lost 5 bases, with 10 bases spanning the gap. Per the germline V gene, CDR1 is SGHTA and CDR2 is FQGNSA. The CDR3 is 12 amino acids. CDR3 in amino acids: CASSLDSHEQYF. Here the CDR3 DNA reads TGTGCCAGCAGCCTAGACAGCCACGAGCAGTACTTC.

V usage is TRBV5-1 and J usage is TRBJ1-1, with D uncertain. The CDR3 is 14 amino acids. CDR1 SGHRS and CDR2 YFSETQ come from the germline V gene. With 0 bases removed from V and 5 bases from J, the gap between germline ends came to 11 bases. As DNA, the CDR3 is TGCGCCAGCAGCTTGGGCGCAGGTGATACTGAAGCTTTCTTT. Protein sequence: CASSLGAGDTEAFF.

The CDR3 sequence: CTSSQDLLAGAKGQYF. DNA for the CDR3: TGCACCAGCAGCCAAGATCTCCTAGCGGGAGCCAAAGGGCAGTACTTC. This chain uses TRBV1 with TRBJ2-7; the DNA was not compared with TRBD2, the D call given in the table. TRBV1 is recorded as a pseudogene. There are 16 residues in the CDR3.

This rearrangement joins TRBV10-3 to TRBJ1-2; 8 bases fit TRBD1. Germline lookup yields CDR1 ENHRY and CDR2 SYGVKD. J lost 1 base, V lost 6 bases, and 4 bases had no gene match. This CDR3 has 14 amino acids. The CDR3 DNA reads as TGTGCCATCAGCGGACAGGGCGATAACTATGGCTACACCTTC. Amino acids: CAISGQGDNYGYTF.

The V call is TRBV6-1, the J call TRBJ1-1, with D maybe TRBD1 (5 bases). Germline V gene lookup returns CDR1 MNHNS and CDR2 SASEGT. With 6 bases removed from V and 3 bases from J, the gap between germline ends came to 17 bases. The CDR3 consists of 15 residues. CDR3 residues: CASRAGLGWDTEAFF. The CDR3 DNA is TGTGCCAGCAGGGCAGGGTTGGGGTGGGACACTGAAGCTTTCTTT.

This clone was seen a single time. The J gene is TRBJ2-4, the V gene TRBV2; TRBD1 aligns across 8 bases. Germline CDR1 and CDR2: SNHLY and FYNNEI. The CDR3 spans 16 residues. The V gene end was trimmed by 3 bases and the J gene end by 4 bases; junction bases not matched to a gene: 8. The CDR3 nucleotides read TGTGCCAGCAGTGACCTGACAGGGGTAGCGAAAAACATTCAGTACTTC. Protein sequence: CASSDLTGVAKNIQYF.

V is TRBV2 and J is TRBJ2-5, with 12 bases matching TRBD2. Germline CDR1 reads SNHLY; CDR2 reads FYNNEI. With 3 bases clipped from V and 2 bases from J, the junction kept 4 bases outside the gene matches. The CDR3 totals 16 residues. The CDR3 here is CASSDLLAGGQETQYF. CDR3 sequence (DNA): TGTGCCAGCAGTGATTTGCTAGCGGGAGGGCAAGAGACCCAGTACTTC.

The chain joins TRBV2 to TRBJ2-7; maybe TRBD1 (6 bases). The germline V gene has CDR1 SNHLY and CDR2 FYNNEI. V shed 2 bases and J shed 2 bases, with 10 bases lying between them. This CDR3 spans 14 amino acids. CDR3 nucleotide sequence: TGTGCCAGCAGTGAAACGGGACACACCTACGAGCAGTACTTC. Protein sequence: CASSETGHTYEQYF. Complete variable domain (other parts from reference TRBV2 and TRBJ2-7): EPEVTQTPSHQVTQMGQEVILRCVPISNHLYFYWYRQILGQKVEFLVSFYNNEISEKSEIFDDQFSVERPDGSNFTLKIRSTKLEDSAMYFCASSETGHTYEQYFGPGTRLTVT.

The CDR3 sequence is CASSPLQGMSSYEQYF. The CDR3, as DNA: TGTGCCAGCAGCCCTTTACAGGGTATGAGCTCCTACGAGCAGTACTTC. V is TRBV14 and J is TRBJ2-7, with D possibly matching TRBD1 (6 bases). Trimming left V 4 bases short and J 0 bases short, with 16 bases between. The CDR3 runs to 16 residues. Germline CDR1 and CDR2: SGHDN and FVKESK.

The gene calls are TRBV27 and TRBJ1-4; no definite D call. Trimming took 0 bases from V and 8 from J, leaving 10 bases between them. CDR1 MNHEY and CDR2 SMNVEV come from the germline V gene (reference sequence). The CDR3 is 14 residues long. The CDR3 DNA follows: TGTGCCAGCAGTTTATCAGCGTCGAGAGAAAAACTGTTTTTT. The encoded protein is CASSLSASREKLFF.

V is TRBV10-3 and J is TRBJ2-3; TRBD2 matches 7 bases. V was pared by 3 bases and J by 0 bases, with 3 bases of the junction left unmatched. This CDR3 contains 15 residues. Germline V lookup: CDR1 ENHRY, CDR2 SYGVKD. The CDR3 is CAISEGGGSTDTQYF. As DNA, the CDR3 is TGTGCCATCAGTGAAGGCGGGGGTAGCACAGATACGCAGTATTTT.

This clone was observed once. The genes are TRBV11-2 and TRBJ1-1; D is perhaps TRBD1 (5 bases). CDR1 is SGHAT, CDR2 FQNNGV, per germline. V shed 0 bases and J shed 10 bases, with 18 bases lying between them. The CDR3 extends over 15 amino acids. CDR3 sequence (DNA): TGTGCCAGCAGCTTAGATCTATCGGAGGGGTCTGGAGCTTTCTTT. It encodes CASSLDLSEGSGAFF.